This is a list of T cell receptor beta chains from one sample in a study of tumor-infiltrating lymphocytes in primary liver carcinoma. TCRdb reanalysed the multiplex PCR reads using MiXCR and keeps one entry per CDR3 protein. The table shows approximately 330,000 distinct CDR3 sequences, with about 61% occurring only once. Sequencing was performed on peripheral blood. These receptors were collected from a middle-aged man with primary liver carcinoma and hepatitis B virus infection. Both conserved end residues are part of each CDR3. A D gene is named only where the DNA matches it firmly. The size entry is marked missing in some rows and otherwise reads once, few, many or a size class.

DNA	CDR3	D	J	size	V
TGTGCCGGCAGCCCTGACTCACCCGAAGCTTTCTTT	CAGSPDSPEAFF	NA	TRBJ1-1	NA	TRBV28
TGTGTCAGCACCGGGGCCTCACGCGAGTACTTC	CVSTGASREYF	NA	TRBJ2-7	NA	TRBV28
TGTACCAGCAGCTTAGAACAGGGGTCCAGCGTCTACACCTTC	CTSSLEQGSSVYTF	TRBD1	TRBJ1-2	NA	TRBV11-2
TGTGTCAGCAGTACGACCGCTCCTGCGGGGACTGAAGCTTTCTTT	CVSSTTAPAGTEAFF	NA	TRBJ1-1	NA	TRBV6-5
TGTGCCAGCAGCCCGTGGACAGAGCGCAAAAACATTCAGTACTTC	CASSPWTERKNIQYF	NA	TRBJ2-4	NA	TRBV5-4
TGTGCCAGCAGTATCTCGGGTGGTCCATCTCAGCCTCAGCATTTT	CASSISGGPSQPQHF	NA	TRBJ1-5	NA	TRBV6-2/TRBV6-3
TGTGCCAGCAGACGACAGTACCCCAAAGGGGAGCTGTTTTTT	CASRRQYPKGELFF	NA	TRBJ2-2	many	TRBV6-5
TGTGCCAGCATCTTAGCCGCGGGGTGGACAGATACGCAGTATTTT	CASILAAGWTDTQYF	NA	TRBJ2-3	NA	TRBV11-2
TGTGCCAGCAGTTTCTGGGGCCTTCGAACAGATACGCAGTATTTT	CASSFWGLRTDTQYF	NA	TRBJ2-3	many	TRBV7-8
TGTGCCAGTACGGACAGGGTCGGTCAGCCCCAGCATTTT	CASTDRVGQPQHF	TRBD1	TRBJ1-5	many	TRBV6-1
TGTGCCATCAGTAGTGGGACTAGCTTCGAGCAATACTTC	CAISSGTSFEQYF	TRBD2	TRBJ2-7	NA	TRBV11-3
TGTGCCAGCAGTTTAAGGGACTCGGGCTACGAGCAGTACTTC	CASSLRDSGYEQYF	NA	TRBJ2-7	many	TRBV6-6
TGTGCCAGCGGTACGGGAGCGCGTTACGAGCAGTACTTC	CASGTGARYEQYF	NA	TRBJ2-7	once	TRBV7-9
TGTGCCAGCAGTGGACAGGTTCAAAACAATGAGCAGTTCTTC	CASSGQVQNNEQFF	TRBD1	TRBJ2-1	many	TRBV12-3/TRBV12-4
TGTGCCAGCAGCCCGCTAGGAGGGAGGAACACCGGGGAGCTGTTTTTT	CASSPLGGRNTGELFF	NA	TRBJ2-2	NA	TRBV7-9
TGTGCCAGCAGTTCGGGGAATGAGCAGTTCTTC	CASSSGNEQFF	NA	TRBJ2-1	few	TRBV28
TGTGCCAGCAGTTACACCAACCCTGGTGGTGAAGCTTTCTTT	CASSYTNPGGEAFF	NA	TRBJ1-1	many	TRBV6-2/TRBV6-3
TGTGTCAGCAGTATGAACACCGGGGAGCTGTTTTTT	CVSSMNTGELFF	NA	TRBJ2-2	NA	TRBV6-6
TGCGCCAGCAGCCAGCGGCCTGGGGTCAACGTCCTGACTTTC	CASSQRPGVNVLTF	NA	TRBJ2-6	NA	TRBV4-1
TGTGCCAGCAGCCCCAGATCGTTGGCATATGAGCAGTACTTC	CASSPRSLAYEQYF	NA	TRBJ2-7	once	TRBV11-2
TGTCCCAGCAGACCTAGCGGGAGTAACGACGAGCAGTACTTC	CPSRPSGSNDEQYF	TRBD2	TRBJ2-7	NA	TRBV12-3/TRBV12-4
TGCGCCAGCAGCTTGGTTTCTAGCGGGCTCCAGGATGAGCAGTTCTTC	CASSLVSSGLQDEQFF	TRBD2	TRBJ2-1	many	TRBV5-1
TGTGCCAGCATGGCGGACAGGGCGCGCCTGGGGGCTTTCTTT	CASMADRARLGAFF	TRBD1	TRBJ1-1	NA	TRBV6-1
TGTGCCATCATCAATGAAAACACTGAAGCTTTCTTT	CAIINENTEAFF	NA	TRBJ1-1	many	TRBV10-3
TGTGCCAGCCGGGGGGGCCCCCCTAGCGGTACAGATACGCAGTATTTT	CASRGGPPSGTDTQYF	TRBD2	TRBJ2-3	few	TRBV7-9
TGTGCTAGCAGTGAATCTGGGGACTCCGACTACGAGCAGTACTTC	CASSESGDSDYEQYF	NA	TRBJ2-7	NA	TRBV2
TGTGCCAGCAGCTTAGTAGGTCAAAATGAGCATTTCTTT	CASSLVGQNEHFF	NA	TRBJ2-1	NA	TRBV11-2
TGTGCCAGCAGCTTAGATCGGGCAGGGAAGACAGATACGCAGTATTTT	CASSLDRAGKTDTQYF	NA	TRBJ2-3	many	TRBV11-2
TGTGCCAGCAGCCCAAGTAGTTTGGGACCGTATGCCGGGGAGCTGTTTTTT	CASSPSSLGPYAGELFF	NA	TRBJ2-2	NA	TRBV11-2
TGTGCCAGCAGTTTAGTGAGCCACACTAACAATGAAGCTTTCTTT	CASSLVSHTNNEAFF	NA	TRBJ1-1	NA	TRBV12-3/TRBV12-4
TGCAGCGTTGGCCAGATTCGGGCAGATACGCAGTATTTT	CSVGQIRADTQYF	NA	TRBJ2-3	NA	TRBV29-1
TGTGTCTGGAGTGGGGGACGCGGAAACAATCAGCCCCAGCATTTT	CVWSGGRGNNQPQHF	NA	TRBJ1-5	NA	TRBV30
TGCGCCAGCAGCCTATATAGGGGGGATGGTTTCGATGAGCAGTTCTTC	CASSLYRGDGFDEQFF	NA	TRBJ2-1	NA	TRBV4-1
TGCAGCGTTGAGGTAATCGGTGGTACTGAAGCTTTCTTT	CSVEVIGGTEAFF	NA	TRBJ1-1	many	TRBV29-1
TGCAGTGCGAGACCTAACTATGGCTACACCTTC	CSARPNYGYTF	NA	TRBJ1-2	NA	TRBV20-1
TGCGCCAGCAGCCAAGATTGGGACATGGGCAATCAGCCCCAGCATTTT	CASSQDWDMGNQPQHF	NA	TRBJ1-5	few	TRBV4-3
TGTGCCAGCAGTTACGGCAGGTACAATGAGCAGTTCTTC	CASSYGRYNEQFF	NA	TRBJ2-1	many	TRBV6-5
TGTGCCAGCAGCCTGAGGGGTGAAAAACTGTTTTTT	CASSLRGEKLFF	NA	TRBJ1-4	many	TRBV12-3/TRBV12-4
TGTGCCAGCAGTTACGGGGCGGGAGTTGGGGAGACCCAGTACTTC	CASSYGAGVGETQYF	TRBD2	TRBJ2-5	NA	TRBV6-2/TRBV6-3
TGTGCCAGCAGTTTCTCCCGGGGTGTGAATCAGCCCCAGCATTTT	CASSFSRGVNQPQHF	NA	TRBJ1-5	few	TRBV28
TGTGCCAGTAGTATCGCAGGGGGCTATCGGGAGCAGTACTTC	CASSIAGGYREQYF	TRBD1	TRBJ2-7	NA	TRBV19
TGTGCCAGCAGACTTGTTCCGGGACAGGGTGCCAATGAGCAGTTCTTC	CASRLVPGQGANEQFF	TRBD1	TRBJ2-1	NA	TRBV12-3/TRBV12-4